Following are 4 T cell receptor beta chains from one sample sequenced in a study of OX40 agonist ivuxolimab in advanced cancers. Libraries were made using the immunoSEQ multiplex PCR assay. In TCRdb, the immuneACCESS table is reduced to in-frame sequences with V and J assigned. These tables do not hold every clone; where another copy was compared, an unresolved V gene accounts for under half, and the others remain unexplained. This sample has tens of thousands of clones in its table, and 75% to 90% of those were observed once. About 3.9% of the sample goes to the ten largest clones. Sequenced material: CD4+ or CD8+ T cells sorted from blood, taken in a trial of the OX40 agonist ivuxolimab. The receptor set was obtained from an adult with an advanced solid tumor such as melanoma, head and neck, liver or kidney cancer.

V and J are TRBV19 and TRBJ2-5; D gene unclear. V lost 3 bases and J 5 bases, leaving 16 bases between the germline ends. Germline CDR1 LNHDA, CDR2 SQIVND (reference sequence). CDR3 length: 15 residues. This CDR3 reads CASSIPGKGTETQYF. Here the CDR3 DNA reads TGTGCCAGTAGTATTCCTGGGAAGGGTACGGAGACCCAGTACTTC.

The chain recombines TRBV7-3 with TRBJ2-1; possible D gene TRBD1, 5 bases. The V gene lost 5 bases and the J gene lost 7 bases, with 15 bases spanning the gap. This CDR3 contains 14 residues. From germline, CDR1 is SGHTA and CDR2 FQGTGA. The CDR3 sequence: CASSPQGLRNEQFF. CDR3 DNA: TGTGCCAGCAGCCCCCAGGGCCTCCGGAATGAGCAGTTCTTC. The full variable domain, completed using reference TRBV7-3 and TRBJ2-1, is GAGVSQTPSNKVTEKGKYVELRCDPISGHTALYWYRQSLGQGPEFLIYFQGTGAADDSGLPNDRFFAVRPEGSVSTLKIQRTERGDSAVYLCASSPQGLRNEQFFGPGTRLTVL.

This rearrangement joins TRBV4-2 to TRBJ2-7; D is possibly TRBD1 or TRBD2 (6 bases each). In germline, CDR1 is LGHNA, CDR2 YNFKEQ. V was cut by 0 bases and J by 6 bases, with 18 bases left in between. The CDR3 contains 16 residues. As DNA, the CDR3 is TGTGCCAGCAGCCAAGATCGGGGGCAGGGCTGGGGCGAGCAGTACTTC. It codes for CASSQDRGQGWGEQYF.

This sequence joins TRBV4-3 and TRBJ1-5; 7 bases are shared with TRBD1. CDR3 length: 16 amino acids. CDR1 and CDR2 (germline): LGHNA, YSLEER. The trim removed 2 bases at V and 2 bases at J, leaving 6 bases unmatched. The CDR3 loop reads CASSQTGDGGNQPQHF. CDR3 DNA sequence: TGCGCCAGCAGCCAAACAGGGGACGGAGGCAATCAGCCCCAGCATTTT.